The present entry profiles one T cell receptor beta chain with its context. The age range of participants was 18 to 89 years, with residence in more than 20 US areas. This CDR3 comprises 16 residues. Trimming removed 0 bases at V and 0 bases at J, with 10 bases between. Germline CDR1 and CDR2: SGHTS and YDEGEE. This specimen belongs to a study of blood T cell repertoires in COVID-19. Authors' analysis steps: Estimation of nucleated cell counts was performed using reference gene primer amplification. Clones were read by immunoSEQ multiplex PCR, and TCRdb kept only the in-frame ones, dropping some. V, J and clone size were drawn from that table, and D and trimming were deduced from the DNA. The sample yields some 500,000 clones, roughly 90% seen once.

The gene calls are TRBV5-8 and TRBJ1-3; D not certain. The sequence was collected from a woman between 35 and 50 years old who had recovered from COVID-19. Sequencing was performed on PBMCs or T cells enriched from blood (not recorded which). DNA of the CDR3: TGTGCCAGCAGCTTGGGTCTATCGAGCTCTGGAAACACCATATATTTT. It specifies CASSLGLSSSGNTIYF.